Following are 8 T cell receptor beta chains from one sample sequenced in a study of response to subunit inactivated influenza vaccine. TCRdb reanalysed the RT-PCR reads using MiXCR and keeps one entry per CDR3 protein. The sample has hundreds of thousands of distinct CDR3 sequences, around 16% seen once. The material sequenced was PBMCs from blood, taken 11 to 12 days after vaccination. These receptors all come from a man over 45 who received an inactivated influenza vaccine.

This clonotype was seen a handful of times. The chain has TRBV4-1 and TRBJ1-3; D gene unclear. Germline V gene sequence: CDR1 MGHRA, CDR2 YSYEKL. This CDR3 comprises 15 residues. V dropped 6 bases and J dropped 0 bases, with 12 bases sitting between them. The DNA for the CDR3 is TGCGCCAGCAGAATGCTTTTGAGCTCTGGAAACACCATATATTTT. It specifies CASRMLLSSGNTIYF.

This clonotype was found a few times. The V and J genes are TRBV9 and TRBJ2-1; 10 bases are shared with TRBD2. The CDR3 extends over 17 amino acids. Germline CDR1 reads SGDLS; CDR2 reads YYNGEE. J gave up 3 bases and V 3 bases, and 9 bases lay outside the gene matches. CDR3 region: CASSDDSGLAYYNEQFF. The CDR3 DNA reads TGTGCCAGCAGCGACGACTCGGGACTAGCGTACTACAATGAGCAGTTCTTC.

This clonotype has just a few counts. V gene TRBV28 combines with J gene TRBJ2-7, with 9 nucleotides matching TRBD1. Unmatched junction bases numbered 13, after V lost 10 bases and J lost 3 bases. The CDR3 extends over 15 amino acids. Germline V gene sequence: CDR1 MDHEN, CDR2 SYDVKM. This CDR3 is CATRTRTGEGYEQYF. CDR3 coding DNA: TGTGCCACGCGAACAAGGACAGGGGAGGGCTACGAGCAGTACTTC.

This clonotype was observed at least ten times. J is TRBJ2-2 and V is TRBV27; D unclear. Trimming took 5 bases from V and 6 from J, leaving 10 bases between them. Germline-derived CDR1 and CDR2 are MNHEY and SMNVEV (reference sequence). This CDR3 is built from 13 residues. The CDR3 nucleotides are TGTGCCAGCAGTCCAAGGGTATCCGGGGAGCTGTTTTTT. Protein: CASSPRVSGELFF.

This clonotype has a count of ten or more. The rearrangement joins TRBV6-5 to TRBJ2-3; 9 nucleotides line up with TRBD1. Trimming at V came to 2 bases and at J to 3 bases, leaving 0 bases not matched to a gene. This CDR3 is 14 amino acids long. CDR1 and CDR2 from the germline V gene are MNHEY and SVGAGI. As DNA, the CDR3 is TGTGCCAGCAGTTACGGGACAGGGACAGATACGCAGTATTTT. Translating it yields CASSYGTGTDTQYF.

The sample holds many counts of this clonotype. This chain joins TRBV12-3 or TRBV12-4 and TRBJ2-7; D ambiguous. The CDR3 spans 12 residues. The V end lost 3 bases, the J end lost 3 bases, and 6 bases lay between the germline ends. The CDR3 sequence: CASSFRYYEQYF. CDR3 DNA sequence: TGTGCCAGCAGTTTCCGATACTACGAGCAGTACTTC.

The rearrangement links TRBV5-1 to TRBJ2-3; D is ambiguous. CDR3 length: 14 amino acids. V was pared by 1 base and J by 2 bases, with 8 bases between. The germline gives CDR1 SGHRS, CDR2 YFSETQ. This chain's CDR3 is CASSLLQTTDTQYF. The CDR3 DNA reads TGCGCCAGCAGCTTGCTACAGACCACAGATACGCAGTATTTT.

This clonotype was counted only a few times. The chain employs TRBV20-1 and TRBJ2-5; unclear D gene. The CDR3 contains 13 residues. CDR1 DFQATT and CDR2 SNEGSKA come from the germline V gene (reference sequence). The germline V and J ends were trimmed by 6 bases and 4 bases, with 15 bases remaining between them. The CDR3 DNA is TGCAGTGCGTATGGACGGACCGGAGAGACCCAGTACTTC. Its translation is CSAYGRTGETQYF.